The source of this TCR beta chain is a study of CD8 T cells in ankylosing spondylitis. The trim removed 0 bases at V and 1 base at J, leaving 7 bases unmatched. The CDR3 has 17 amino acids. Looked up from germline, CDR1 is SGHTA and CDR2 is FQGTGA. Making use of molecular barcodes, quantitative 5'-RACE generated TCR beta libraries. TCRdb independently ran MiXCR on the 5' RACE reads; one entry per CDR3 protein. The sample lists 350,000 or so distinct CDR3 sequences, 7.5% to 9% occurring once. Study observations and caveats: Ankylosing spondylitis blood appeared to be characterized by a TCR beta motif of eight highly homologous variants.

In its sample, this clonotype was seen a few times. Its antigen is currently unknown. This receptor was taken from a male donor with ankylosing spondylitis. The V gene is TRBV7-3, the J gene TRBJ2-3; 7 bases map to TRBD2. The source material was blood, either unsorted or a sorted T cell fraction (not recorded which). The CDR3 DNA reads as TGTGCCAGCAGCTTAACTGGCGGGAGCCGTGGCACAGATACGCAGTATTTT. Translated, it gives CASSLTGGSRGTDTQYF.